Listed here are 5 T cell receptor beta chains from one sample, sequenced in a study of graft-versus-host responses after intestinal transplantation. Libraries were prepared by immunoSEQ multiplex PCR; TCRdb keeps only in-frame clonotypes and omits some of them. This table holds 50,000 or so clones, under 95% found once. The sample in question was PBMCs, obtained about 120 days after intestinal transplantation. All receptors derive from a human patient who received an intestinal transplant, so some T cells may come from the graft donor.

V usage is TRBV27 and J usage is TRBJ1-2; 7 nucleotides match TRBD1. CDR3 length: 14 residues. The trim removed 2 bases at V and 8 bases at J, leaving 8 bases unmatched. Germline-derived CDR1 and CDR2 are MNHEY and SMNVEV (reference sequence). The DNA of the CDR3 is TGTGCCAGCAGTTTACTAGGGGGCGCTGGAGGCTACACCTTC. Amino acid sequence: CASSLLGGAGGYTF.

The V call is TRBV4-2, the J call TRBJ2-5; D not resolved. Matching the DNA end better, TRBJ2-7 makes the J call doubtful. Germline-derived CDR1 and CDR2 are LGHNA and YNFKEQ. CDR3 length: 15 residues. The CDR3 here is CASSQEWAKLYEQYF. CDR3 sequence (DNA): TGTGCCAGCAGCCAAGAATGGGCCAAGCTCTACGAGCAGTACTTC.

V is TRBV4-1 and J is TRBJ2-1, with TRBD2 matching over 9 bases. The germline CDR1 and CDR2 sequences are MGHRA and YSYEKL. J lost 1 base, V lost 3 bases, and 7 bases had no gene match. CDR3 length: 17 amino acids. The CDR3 sequence is CASSQSGLAHSYNEQFF. DNA for the CDR3: TGCGCCAGCAGCCAGTCCGGACTAGCGCATTCCTACAATGAGCAGTTCTTC.

The J gene is TRBJ2-6, the V gene TRBV6-1; no clear D. CDR3 length: 14 amino acids. From germline, CDR1 is MNHNS and CDR2 SASEGT. V was clipped by 7 bases and J by 0 bases, with 7 bases between them. CDR3 sequence: CASILSSGANVLTF. CDR3 in DNA: TGTGCCAGCATATTGAGCTCTGGGGCCAACGTCCTGACTTTC.

The chain recombines TRBV7-9 with TRBJ1-5; 12 nucleotides match TRBD1. This CDR3 contains 15 residues. V lost 5 bases, J lost 6 bases, and 5 bases stayed unmatched. CDR1 is SEHNR, CDR2 FQNEAQ, per germline (reference sequence). The CDR3, as DNA: TGTGCCAGCAGCGGGGACAGGGGGCCCGGTCAGCCCCAGCATTTT. As protein: CASSGDRGPGQPQHF.